Below are 18 T cell receptor beta chains sequenced from a single sample in a study of tumor-infiltrating lymphocytes in localized non-small cell lung cancer. Produced via immunoSEQ multiplex PCR; TCRdb's table is partial and in-frame only. The table records around 17,000 clones, more than 75% of them present only once. The sample consisted of uninvolved lung tissue not adjacent to the tumor. The receptors were gathered from a human donor with non-small cell lung cancer.

The V call is TRBV7-3, the J call TRBJ2-7, with TRBD2 as a possible D gene (6 bases). The CDR3 covers 13 residues. Germline-derived CDR1 and CDR2 are SGHTA and FQGTGA. The V gene lost 2 bases and the J gene lost 6 bases, with 11 bases spanning the gap. The CDR3 here is CASSLVRDSEQYF. DNA of the CDR3: TGTGCCAGCAGCTTAGTCAGGGACTCCGAGCAGTACTTC.

The chain has TRBV30 and TRBJ1-3; D remains unclear. This CDR3 is 14 amino acids long. V was cut by 6 bases and J by 2 bases, with 14 bases left in between. Germline V gene sequence: CDR1 GTSNPN, CDR2 SVGIG (reference sequence). The CDR3 sequence is CACEAGGTGNTIYF. The CDR3 DNA is TGTGCCTGCGAGGCGGGTGGAACTGGAAACACCATATATTTT.

The chain combines TRBV5-1 with TRBJ1-4; maybe TRBD1 (6 bases). With 4 bases removed from V and 8 bases from J, the gap between germline ends came to 18 bases. The CDR3 consists of 15 residues. Per the germline V gene, CDR1 is SGHRS and CDR2 is YFSETQ. The CDR3, as DNA: TGCGCCAGCAGCCTGGGACACGGTCCCGTGGAAAAACTGTTTTTT. Amino acids: CASSLGHGPVEKLFF.

This chain connects TRBV28 to TRBJ1-2; D is uncertain. The CDR3 is 13 amino acids. Looked up from germline, CDR1 is MDHEN and CDR2 is SYDVKM. V was clipped by 5 bases and J by 4 bases, with 11 bases between them. The chain's CDR3 is CASSLMTGYGYTF. The DNA of the CDR3 is TGTGCCAGCAGTCTCATGACGGGCTATGGCTACACCTTC.

This clone appeared once. The CDR3 spells CASSGTLGTGELFF. CDR3 DNA: TGTGCCAGCAGCGGAACCCTGGGGACCGGGGAGCTGTTTTTT. This chain connects TRBV2 to TRBJ2-2; no definite D call. V was trimmed by 6 bases and J by 5 bases, leaving 13 bases between them. Per germline, CDR1 SNHLY and CDR2 FYNNEI. The length of the CDR3 is 14 residues.

The chain employs TRBV11-2 and TRBJ1-1; tentatively, D is TRBD1 (6 bases). The CDR3 runs to 13 residues. V was clipped by 4 bases and J by 1 base, with 7 bases between them. Germline V gene lookup returns CDR1 SGHAT and CDR2 FQNNGV. In DNA form, the CDR3 reads TGTGCCAGCAGCTGGGGACAGAACACTGAAGCTTTCTTT. This translates into CASSWGQNTEAFF.

The chain carries TRBV7-3 and TRBJ2-5, with 11 bases matching TRBD2. V lost 5 bases to trimming and J lost 5 bases; unmatched junction nucleotides: 7. This CDR3 has 15 amino acids. Germline V gene lookup returns CDR1 SGHTA and CDR2 FQGTGA. CDR3 DNA: TGTGCCAGCAGCCTTACTAGCGGGGGTGGGGAGACCCAGTACTTC. Protein product: CASSLTSGGGETQYF.

This chain links TRBV6-1 with TRBJ1-5, with 9 bases matching TRBD1. The CDR3 is 16 amino acids. The V segment lost 4 bases and the J segment 3 bases; nucleotides outside the gene matches: 7. Germline CDR1 is MNHNS and CDR2 is SASEGT. CDR3 region: CASSASGTGINQPQHF. CDR3 nucleotide sequence: TGTGCCAGCAGTGCCTCCGGGACAGGGATCAATCAGCCCCAGCATTTT.

This clone has more than one count but fewer than ten. CDR3 in DNA: TGTGCCAGCAGTTTACTAGCGGGAGCCTACGAGCAGTACTTC. It encodes CASSLLAGAYEQYF. This chain connects TRBV13 to TRBJ2-7, with 11 bases fitting TRBD2. The trim removed 6 bases at V and 2 bases at J, leaving 3 bases unmatched. Germline V gene lookup returns CDR1 PRHDT and CDR2 FYEKMQ (reference sequence). This CDR3 has 14 residues.

This chain connects TRBV2 to TRBJ1-4; weak D call: TRBD1 (6 bases). The CDR3 has 12 amino acids. Germline assignment: CDR1 SNHLY and CDR2 FYNNEI. Between the trimmed V and J ends, which lost 5 bases and 8 bases, there was a span of 9 bases. CDR3 loop: CASSPGVEKLFF. In nucleotides, the CDR3 is TGTGCCAGCAGTCCAGGGGTCGAAAAACTGTTTTTT. The whole variable domain, filled in from reference TRBV2 and TRBJ1-4, reads EPEVTQTPSHQVTQMGQEVILRCVPISNHLYFYWYRQILGQKVEFLVSFYNNEISEKSEIFDDQFSVERPDGSNFTLKIRSTKLEDSAMYFCASSPGVEKLFFGSGTQLSVL.

This clone was counted a single time. The rearrangement uses TRBV5-6 and TRBJ2-7, with TRBD1 matching 8 bases. Trimming at V came to 4 bases and at J to 6 bases, leaving 6 bases not matched to a gene. Germline CDR1 SGHDT, CDR2 YYEEEE. This CDR3 comprises 13 residues. The DNA of the CDR3 is TGTGCCAGCAGCCTTGGACAGGGAGGCGAGCAGTACTTC. This encodes CASSLGQGGEQYF.

This chain joins TRBV7-2 and TRBJ2-7; D gene unclear. The CDR3 contains 13 residues. V lost 6 bases and J 2 bases, leaving 11 bases between the germline ends. CDR1 and CDR2 (germline): SGHTA, FQGNSA. CDR3 sequence reads: CASSSQDTYEQYF. CDR3 DNA: TGTGCCAGCAGTTCTCAGGATACCTACGAGCAGTACTTC.

This chain joins TRBV2 and TRBJ2-2, with 7 bases lining up with TRBD2. The V gene end was trimmed by 3 bases and the J gene end by 6 bases; junction bases not matched to a gene: 1. The CDR3 covers 13 residues. The V gene's germline CDR1 is SNHLY and CDR2 FYNNEI. The CDR3 loop reads CASSDRGAGELFF. The CDR3 DNA reads TGTGCCAGCAGTGACCGGGGGGCCGGGGAGCTGTTTTTT.

This CDR3 reads CASSDRPNTEAFF. CDR3 bases: TGTGCCAGCAGTGACAGGCCCAACACTGAAGCTTTCTTT. V usage is TRBV6-6 and J usage is TRBJ1-1; TRBD1 is a possible D gene (6 bases). The CDR3 totals 13 residues. With 5 bases removed from V and 2 bases from J, the gap between germline ends came to 9 bases. CDR1 is MNHNY, CDR2 SVGAGI, per germline (reference sequence).

V is TRBV2 and J is TRBJ2-2; tentative D call: TRBD2 (5 bases). Germline V gene lookup returns CDR1 SNHLY and CDR2 FYNNEI. CDR3 length: 18 amino acids. With 1 base removed from V and 4 bases from J, the gap between germline ends came to 19 bases. In DNA form, the CDR3 reads TGTGCCAGCAGTGAAGTGGTGTTCCCCGAGGGAATCACCGGGGAGCTGTTTTTT. Protein: CASSEVVFPEGITGELFF.

The chain links TRBV6-6 to TRBJ1-5, with TRBD1 matching over 11 bases. The germline gives CDR1 MNHNY, CDR2 SVGAGI (reference sequence). This CDR3 has 14 amino acids. With V trimmed by 2 bases and J by 6 bases, 0 bases remained unmatched. The CDR3 sequence is CASSYGTGGQPQHF. The CDR3 DNA reads as TGTGCCAGCAGTTACGGGACAGGGGGTCAGCCCCAGCATTTT.

CDR3 coding DNA: TGTGCCAGCAATCGGGTGGACTATGGCTACACCTTC. Translated: CASNRVDYGYTF. This chain uses TRBV2 with TRBJ1-2; no reliable D call. The V gene lost 7 bases and the J gene lost 3 bases, with 9 bases spanning the gap. The length of the CDR3 is 12 residues. CDR1 is SNHLY, CDR2 FYNNEI, per germline. The entire variable domain, with the rest obtained from reference TRBV2 and TRBJ1-2, is as follows: EPEVTQTPSHQVTQMGQEVILRCVPISNHLYFYWYRQILGQKVEFLVSFYNNEISEKSEIFDDQFSVERPDGSNFTLKIRSTKLEDSAMYFCASNRVDYGYTFGSGTRLTVV.

This chain joins TRBV6-5 and TRBJ1-1; 9 bases match TRBD1. Germline-derived CDR1 and CDR2 are MNHEY and SVGAGI. There are 15 residues in the CDR3. V shed 6 bases, J shed 0 bases, and the junction held 5 bases outside the gene matches. The CDR3, as DNA: TGTGCCAGCAGCCCCGGGACAGGGTTGAACACTGAAGCTTTCTTT. It specifies CASSPGTGLNTEAFF.